This T cell receptor (beta chain) was sequenced in a study of shared clonotypes between healthy human individuals. Study observations and caveats: Clonotype sharing across a handful of donors was observed for around 5% of naive CD4 clonotypes.

Some clones are missing from TCRdb's copy, which holds only in-frame ones; the method was immunoSEQ multiplex PCR. This sample carries about 1.9 million clones, 85% to 95% of them seen once, and the ten largest clones take under 2%. Naive-designated CD8 cells lacked CD45RO, were positively enriched for CCR7, and omitted terminally differentiated effector memory CD45RA+ cells. Caucasian adults residing in Nashville, Tennessee made up all the donors. As regards this clone: Its antigen is unknown.

Sequencing was performed on naive CD8+ T cells from PBMCs. This clonotype was sampled from a man between 18 and 29 years old in good health. Some clones in this sample may be carry-over from other donors' samples.

The CDR3 spells CASSRDRGQQPQHF. The CDR3 coding sequence is TGTGCCAGCAGTCGGGACAGGGGGCAACAGCCCCAGCATTTT. V gene TRBV28 combines with J gene TRBJ1-5; 12 bases align to TRBD1. This CDR3 has 14 amino acids. Looked up from germline, CDR1 is MDHEN and CDR2 is SYDVKM. Germline trimming cut 5 bases from V and 7 bases from J; bases unmatched to any gene: 3.